In its sample, the clone carrying this T cell receptor beta chain was seen once. Its antigen is unidentified. This entry comes from a study of T cells in Graves' hyperthyroidism and ophthalmopathy. Whole-study findings and limits: Among thyroid clonotypes expanded above 0.001, most also appeared in blood.

Active moderate-to-severe ophthalmopathy, Clinical Activity Score at least 3, NOSPECS at least 4, under 3 months' duration. Per the germline V gene, CDR1 is MNHNS and CDR2 is SASEGT. Trimming pared 6 bases from V and 9 bases from J, leaving 15 bases between. This CDR3 is built from 12 residues. The source material, RNA transcripts, was used to amplify TCR beta CDR3 regions. HTBI primers were employed in a first-round RT-PCR of the TCR CDR3. TCRdb recomputed calls from the multiplex PCR reads with MiXCR, one row per CDR3 protein. The profile shows about 520,000 distinct CDR3 sequences, roughly 25% of them singletons.

V gene TRBV6-1 combines with J gene TRBJ2-7; the D is unclear. The origin of this receptor is a woman aged 30 to 39 with Graves' ophthalmopathy. The specimen was blood. CDR3 residues: CASSPFTEGQYF. The CDR3 DNA is TGTGCCAGCAGCCCGTTCACAGAAGGGCAGTACTTC.